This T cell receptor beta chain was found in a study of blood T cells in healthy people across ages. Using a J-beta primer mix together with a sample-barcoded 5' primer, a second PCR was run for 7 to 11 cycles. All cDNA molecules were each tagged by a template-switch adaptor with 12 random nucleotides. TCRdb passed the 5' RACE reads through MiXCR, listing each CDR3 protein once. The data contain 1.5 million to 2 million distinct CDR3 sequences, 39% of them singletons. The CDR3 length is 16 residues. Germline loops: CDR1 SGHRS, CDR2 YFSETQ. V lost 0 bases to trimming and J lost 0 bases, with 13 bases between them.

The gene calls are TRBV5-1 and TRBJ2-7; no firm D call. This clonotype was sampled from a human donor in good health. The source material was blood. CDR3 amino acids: CASSLASHQSSYEQYF. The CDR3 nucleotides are TGCGCCAGCAGCTTGGCCAGCCACCAAAGCTCCTACGAGCAGTACTTC.